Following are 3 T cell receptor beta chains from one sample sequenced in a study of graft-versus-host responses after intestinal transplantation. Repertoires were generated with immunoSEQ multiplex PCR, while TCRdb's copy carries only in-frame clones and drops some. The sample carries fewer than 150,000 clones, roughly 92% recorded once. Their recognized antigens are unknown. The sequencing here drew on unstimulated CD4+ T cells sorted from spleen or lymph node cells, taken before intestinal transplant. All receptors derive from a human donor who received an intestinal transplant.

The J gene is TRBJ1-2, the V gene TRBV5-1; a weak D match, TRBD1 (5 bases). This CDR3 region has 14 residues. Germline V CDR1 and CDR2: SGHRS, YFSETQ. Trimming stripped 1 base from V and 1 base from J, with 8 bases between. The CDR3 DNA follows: TGCGCCAGCAGCTTGATGACAGTTAACTATGGCTACACCTTC. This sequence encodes CASSLMTVNYGYTF.

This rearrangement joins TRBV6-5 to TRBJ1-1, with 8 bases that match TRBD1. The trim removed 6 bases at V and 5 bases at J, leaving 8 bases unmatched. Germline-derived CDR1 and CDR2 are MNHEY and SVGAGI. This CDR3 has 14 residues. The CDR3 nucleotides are TGTGCCAGCAGCCTTTCCAGGGGGCGGACTGAAGCTTTCTTT. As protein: CASSLSRGRTEAFF.

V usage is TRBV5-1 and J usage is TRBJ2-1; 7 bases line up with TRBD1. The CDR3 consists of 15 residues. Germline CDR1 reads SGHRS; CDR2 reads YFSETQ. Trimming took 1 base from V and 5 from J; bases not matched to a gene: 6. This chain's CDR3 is CASSLSAGGNNEQFF. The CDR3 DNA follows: TGCGCCAGCAGCTTGTCTGCAGGGGGTAACAATGAGCAGTTCTTC.